This entry is about one TCR beta chain. At one of its ends the junction is not consistent with the germline gene, which may arise from a read error. These data belong to a study of shared T cell receptors in the human thymus. Generated by immunoSEQ multiplex PCR, the TCRdb table keeps only in-frame clones and is missing some. The sample has 450,000 to 650,000 clones, more than 75% seen once. CDR3 length equals 14 residues. Germline V lookup: CDR1 SGHNT, CDR2 YENEEA. These records were also assigned to another study, of human thymus T cells. That paper notes: The source of the thymus tissue was resections taken during corrective heart surgery. There appeared to be biased usage of V and J genes in thymic and blood repertoires. A high degree of thymic repertoire overlap among unrelated individuals was reported in related research.

The sample comprised thymocytes. The source is a boy younger than two with a congenital heart defect. The J gene is TRBJ2-1, the V gene TRBV11-3, with 7 bases matching TRBD1. DNA of the CDR3: TGTGCCAGCAGCCTAGACAGGGTAATGGATGAGCAGTTCTTC. Residues: CASSLDRVMDEQFF.